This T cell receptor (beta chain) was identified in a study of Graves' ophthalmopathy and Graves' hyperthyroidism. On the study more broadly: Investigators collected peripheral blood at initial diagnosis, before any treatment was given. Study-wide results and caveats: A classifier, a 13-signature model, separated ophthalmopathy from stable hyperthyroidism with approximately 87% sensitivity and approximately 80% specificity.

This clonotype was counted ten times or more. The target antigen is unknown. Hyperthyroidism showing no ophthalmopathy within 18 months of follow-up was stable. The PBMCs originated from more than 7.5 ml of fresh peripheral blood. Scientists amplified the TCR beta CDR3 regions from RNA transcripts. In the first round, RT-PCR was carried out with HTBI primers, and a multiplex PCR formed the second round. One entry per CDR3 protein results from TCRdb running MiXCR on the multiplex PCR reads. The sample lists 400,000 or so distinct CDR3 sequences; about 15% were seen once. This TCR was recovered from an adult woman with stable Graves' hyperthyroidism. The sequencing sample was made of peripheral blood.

The CDR3 sequence is CASSLVWDSGGYEQYF. CDR3 sequence (DNA): TGTGCCAGCAGTTTAGTCTGGGACAGCGGCGGCTACGAGCAGTACTTC. The chain recombines TRBV28 with TRBJ2-7; 7 bases align to TRBD1. This CDR3 spans 16 amino acids. The J segment lost 3 bases and the V segment lost 2 bases, leaving 10 bases of the junction unmatched. Germline CDR1 reads MDHEN; CDR2 reads SYDVKM. Full variable domain (outside the CDR3, taken from reference TRBV28 and TRBJ2-7): DVKVTQSSRYLVKRTGEKVFLECVQDMDHENMFWYRQDPGLGLRLIYFSYDVKMKEKGDIPEGYSVSREKKERFSLILESASTNQTSMYLCASSLVWDSGGYEQYFGPGTRLTVT.